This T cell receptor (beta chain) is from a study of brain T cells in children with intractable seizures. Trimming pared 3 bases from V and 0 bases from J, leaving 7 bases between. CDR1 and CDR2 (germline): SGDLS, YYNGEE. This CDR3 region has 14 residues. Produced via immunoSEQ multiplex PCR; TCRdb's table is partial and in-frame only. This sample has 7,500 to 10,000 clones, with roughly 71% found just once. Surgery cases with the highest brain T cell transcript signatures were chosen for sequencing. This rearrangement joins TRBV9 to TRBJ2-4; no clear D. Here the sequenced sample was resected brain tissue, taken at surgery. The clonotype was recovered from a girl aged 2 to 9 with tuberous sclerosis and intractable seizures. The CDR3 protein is CASSAGVAKNIQYF. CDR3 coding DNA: TGTGCCAGCAGCGCTGGGGTAGCCAAAAACATTCAGTACTTC.